This T cell receptor beta chain emerged from a study of shared clonotypes between healthy human individuals. This clone was detected only a few times. Germline V gene sequence: CDR1 SQVTM, CDR2 ANQGSEA. The CDR3 is 14 residues long. Trimming took off 6 bases at V and 4 bases at J, with 18 bases between the two ends. Produced via immunoSEQ multiplex PCR; TCRdb's table is partial and in-frame only. The sample includes roughly 1 million clones, about four fifths of them seen just once. The specimen sequenced was memory CD4+ T cells from PBMCs. Subset defined: CD45RA-negative fraction. The source is a man in his late teens or twenties in good health. Some clones in this sample may be carry-over from other donors' samples. The J gene is TRBJ1-1, the V gene TRBV29-1, with D perhaps matching TRBD1 (5 bases). The CDR3: CSVTRGFGSTEAFF. CDR3 bases: TGCAGCGTGACTAGGGGCTTCGGAAGCACTGAAGCTTTCTTT.